This is a list of T cell receptor beta chains from one sample in a study of shared clonotypes between healthy human individuals. Data came from immunoSEQ multiplex PCR; TCRdb stores just in-frame clones and leaves some out. The repertoire holds roughly 2.1 million clones, with just over 90% as singletons. Sequenced material: naive CD8+ T cells from PBMCs. These receptors all come from a man aged 18 to 29 in good health. Some clones in this sample may be carry-over from other donors' samples. CDR3s include the opening cysteine and the closing phenylalanine or tryptophan. Fields, in order: J gene, D gene, CDR3 length, V gene, clone size, CDR3 DNA, CDR3 protein. The D gene is left open where the match is weak. The size entry is marked missing in some rows and otherwise reads once, few, many or a size class.

TRBJ2-7,-,14,TRBV9,-,TGTGCCAGCAGCGTAGAAGCCACCGGTTACGAGCAGTACTTC,CASSVEATGYEQYF
TRBJ2-1,-,15,TRBV6-6,-,TGTGCCAGCACATTCAGTAGGGTCCGGAGAAATGAGCAGTTCTTC,CASTFSRVRRNEQFF
TRBJ1-1,-,13,TRBV10-3,few,TGTGCCATCAGCGTATTAGGGGACACTGAAGCTTTCTTT,CAISVLGDTEAFF
TRBJ1-1,TRBD1,15,TRBV6-6,-,TGTGCCAGCACCGATGGACAGGGGGTAGGGACTGAAGCTTTCTTT,CASTDGQGVGTEAFF
TRBJ1-1,-,13,TRBV6-6,-,TGTGCCAGCAGTTTGACGATGAACACTGAAGCTTTCTTT,CASSLTMNTEAFF
TRBJ2-7,TRBD1,16,TRBV27,-,TGTGCCAGCAGTTTAGACCGGGACAGGGGGTCCTACGAGCAGTACTTC,CASSLDRDRGSYEQYF
TRBJ1-1,-,11,TRBV27,-,TGTGCCAGCAGAGAGGGTACTGAAGCTTTCTTT,CASREGTEAFF
TRBJ2-1,-,18,TRBV28,-,TGTGCCAGCAGTTTATCCTTGCCTAGCGTAACTCTGTACAATGAGCAGTTCTTC,CASSLSLPSVTLYNEQFF
TRBJ2-1,-,19,TRBV7-9,once,TGTGCCAGCAGCATTTCCGGGACTGCGTACATTCTATCCTACAATGAGCAGTTCTTC,CASSISGTAYILSYNEQFF
TRBJ2-1,TRBD1,11,TRBV29-1,-,TGCAGCGTGCACCGACAGGGTGAGCAGTTCTTC,CSVHRQGEQFF
TRBJ2-7,TRBD2,14,TRBV7-9,-,TGTGCCAGCAGCTTGTCGGGAGGGCCGCGGGAGCAGTACTTC,CASSLSGGPREQYF
TRBJ1-5,-,15,TRBV9,-,TGTGCCAGCAGCCCCGATGCCGGGAGCAATCAGCCCCAGCATTTT,CASSPDAGSNQPQHF
TRBJ2-5,-,11,TRBV7-9,-,TGTGCCAGCAGCCCCCGGGAGACCCAGTACTTC,CASSPRETQYF
TRBJ2-7,-,12,TRBV10-3,once,TGTGCCATCAGTGGGACCTCCTACGAGCAGTACTTC,CAISGTSYEQYF
TRBJ2-7,-,12,TRBV7-9,-,TGTGCCAGCAGCTGGGGACCGAGTACGCAGTACTTC,CASSWGPSTQYF
TRBJ1-1,-,15,TRBV2,-,TGTGCCAGCAGTGAAGCATATTGGGCCTACACTGAAGCTTTCTTT,CASSEAYWAYTEAFF
TRBJ2-7,TRBD2,15,TRBV5-4,-,TGTGCCAGCAGCTTGGCCGGGTTTAGCGGGAACGAGCAGTACTTC,CASSLAGFSGNEQYF
TRBJ1-1,-,15,TRBV6-6,-,TGTGCCAGCAGTAACCCGAAGGACATGAACACTGAAGCTTTCTTT,CASSNPKDMNTEAFF
TRBJ1-4,-,14,TRBV6-1,-,TGTGCCAGCAGTACGAATAACTGGGATGAAAAACTGTTTTTT,CASSTNNWDEKLFF
TRBJ1-2,TRBD1,16,TRBV4-1,-,TGCGCCAGCGTTGCCTCCACGGGACAGGTCTACCATGGCTACACCTTC,CASVASTGQVYHGYTF
TRBJ1-1,-,14,TRBV28,-,TGTGCCAGCAGTTTCGGCAGGGTAAACACTGAAGCTTTCTTT,CASSFGRVNTEAFF
TRBJ2-1,-,14,TRBV28,-,TGTGCCAGCAGTTCGTCAAGCTCCTACAATGAGCAGTTCTTC,CASSSSSSYNEQFF
TRBJ1-2,-,17,TRBV7-2,-,TGTGCCAGCACCAGCCGGGAGGGATCGAACTTACACTATGGCTACACCTTC,CASTSREGSNLHYGYTF
TRBJ2-1,TRBD2,17,TRBV9,-,TGTGCCAGCAGCCTTCGACTAGCGGGAGGGCCTGGTAATGAGCAGTTCTTC,CASSLRLAGGPGNEQFF
TRBJ2-7,-,13,TRBV28,-,TGTGCCAGCAGTTTAGCAGCCACTTACGAGCAGTACTTC,CASSLAATYEQYF
TRBJ2-1,-,14,TRBV6-6,-,TGTGCCAGCAGTTTCGGGACAACCTACAATGAGCAGTTCTTC,CASSFGTTYNEQFF
TRBJ2-5,-,13,TRBV2,-,TGTGCCAGGAAGCAGGGTTACCAAGAGACCCAGTACTTC,CARKQGYQETQYF
TRBJ2-1,TRBD1,18,TRBV7-2,-,TGTGCCAGCAGCTTAAGGTTGGGGACAGGGGCCCCCTACAATGAGCAGTTCTTC,CASSLRLGTGAPYNEQFF
TRBJ2-7,TRBD2,16,TRBV5-1,-,TGCGCCAGCAGCAATCAGGGACTAGCGGAAGCCTACGAGCAGTACTTC,CASSNQGLAEAYEQYF